The next 10 T cell receptor beta chains were all read from a single sample in a study of OX40 agonist ivuxolimab in advanced cancers. This table comes from immunoSEQ multiplex PCR, and its TCRdb copy is limited to in-frame clones, with some not included. Of 5,000 to 6,000 clones listed, roughly nine tenths are singletons. Sequencing used CD4+ or CD8+ T cells sorted from blood, obtained in a trial of the OX40 agonist ivuxolimab. These receptors came from an adult with an advanced solid tumor such as melanoma, head and neck, liver or kidney cancer.

The V gene is TRBV9, the J gene TRBJ2-3; D ambiguous. This CDR3 has 13 residues. Germline-derived CDR1 and CDR2 are SGDLS and YYNGEE. V was pared by 1 base and J by 4 bases, with 7 bases between. Written as DNA, the CDR3 is TGTGCCAGCAGCGTAAACTCTCCAGATACGCAGTATTTT. This encodes CASSVNSPDTQYF.

CDR3 bases: TGTGCCAGCGGCCGACCTCTGGATGAGCAGTTCTTC. This translates into CASGRPLDEQFF. This chain joins TRBV6-6 and TRBJ2-1; the D is unclear. Germline V lookup: CDR1 MNHNY, CDR2 SVGAGI (reference sequence). Between the trimmed V and J ends, which lost 8 bases and 8 bases, there was a span of 13 bases. The CDR3 is made up of 12 amino acids.

V and J are TRBV5-4 and TRBJ1-3; 9 bases are shared with TRBD1. The V and J ends lost 4 bases and 3 bases, in that order; junction bases with no gene match: 5. This CDR3 region has 15 residues. Germline V gene lookup returns CDR1 SGHNT and CDR2 YYREEE (reference sequence). As DNA, the CDR3 is TGTGCCAGCAGCCCCGACAGGGGGATTGGAAACACCATATATTTT. Residues: CASSPDRGIGNTIYF.

The V and J genes are TRBV7-2 and TRBJ1-1; D gene uncertain. The CDR3 is made up of 12 amino acids. Trimming removed 3 bases from V and 13 bases from J, with 15 bases in between. Germline V gives CDR1 SGHTA, CDR2 FQGNSA. The CDR3 loop reads CASSLEGFGGFF. In DNA, the CDR3 is TGTGCCAGCAGCTTGGAAGGGTTTGGTGGTTTCTTT.

The J gene is TRBJ2-6, the V gene TRBV19; 8 bases are a match to TRBD1. Per the germline V gene, CDR1 is LNHDA and CDR2 is SQIVND (reference sequence). V shed 7 bases and J 2 bases; nucleotides not matched to a gene: 4. The CDR3 consists of 15 residues. For the CDR3, the DNA is TGTGCCAGTAACCTGGACAGGGCTGGGGCCAACGTCCTGACTTTC. Amino acid sequence: CASNLDRAGANVLTF.

The rearrangement links TRBV27 to TRBJ2-1, with D perhaps matching TRBD1 (5 bases). CDR1 and CDR2 from the germline V gene are MNHEY and SMNVEV (reference sequence). Trimming left V 2 bases short and J 4 bases short, with 6 bases between. This CDR3 region has 13 residues. CDR3 region: CASSLRQYNEQFF. The CDR3 DNA sequence: TGTGCCAGCAGTTTACGACAGTACAATGAGCAGTTCTTC.

The chain links TRBV10-3 to TRBJ2-1; 8 nucleotides line up with TRBD2. Germline V gives CDR1 ENHRY, CDR2 SYGVKD. This CDR3 spans 15 amino acids. V lost 4 bases and J lost 7; bases outside the gene matches: 9. The CDR3: CAISGKTGGRNEQFF. The CDR3 region has the DNA TGTGCCATCAGTGGAAAGACCGGCGGGAGGAATGAGCAGTTCTTC.

V gene TRBV19 combines with J gene TRBJ2-1; D may be TRBD2 (6 bases). Trimming took 3 bases from V and 6 from J, leaving 9 bases between them. CDR1 is LNHDA and CDR2 is SQIVND in the germline V gene (reference sequence). The CDR3 runs 13 residues. CDR3 nucleotides: TGTGCCAGTAGTATTTGGGGAGGCAATGAGCAGTTCTTC. Its translation is CASSIWGGNEQFF. Full variable domain (outside the CDR3, taken from reference TRBV19 and TRBJ2-1): DGGITQSPKYLFRKEGQNVTLSCEQNLNHDAMYWYRQDPGQGLRLIYYSQIVNDFQKGDIAEGYSVSREKKESFPLTVTSAQKNPTAFYLCASSIWGGNEQFFGPGTRLTVL.

The chain recombines TRBV11-3 with TRBJ2-3; D uncertain. Looked up from germline, CDR1 is SGHNT and CDR2 is YENEEA. This CDR3 spans 15 amino acids. V lost 1 base and J 0 bases, leaving 8 bases between the germline ends. The CDR3 DNA follows: TGTGCCAGCAGCTTAGGGGCTACTAGCACAGATACGCAGTATTTT. This translates into CASSLGATSTDTQYF.

The rearrangement links TRBV6-1 to TRBJ2-7; D perhaps matches TRBD2 (5 bases). There are 12 residues in the CDR3. Trimming pared 6 bases from V and 4 bases from J, leaving 10 bases between. Germline CDR1 MNHNS, CDR2 SASEGT. The chain's CDR3 is CASRSGGYEQYF. CDR3 DNA sequence: TGTGCCAGCAGGTCTGGAGGATACGAGCAGTACTTC.